What follows is one T cell receptor beta chain and its context. Its antigen remains unidentified. No base qualities exist here, and no much larger clone lies one base off it. Using the deep immunoSEQ assay, multiplex PCR amplified TCR CDR3 regions from genomic DNA. Genomic DNA extracted from each cell subset was distributed evenly over all wells of several immunoSEQ 96-well plates, and each plate served as one replicate. For sorted subsets, each replicate PCR was loaded with approximately 200 ng genomic DNA, equivalent to 30,000 or so T cell genomes. Purified libraries were measured with a Qubit 3.0 fluorometer, size-checked on a Bioanalyzer 2100, and measured again with the KAPA Library Quantification kit. Every immunoSEQ 96-well plate was sequenced on a separate single-read 150-cycle Illumina NextSeq 550 flow cell. In the paper's pipeline: Because only junctional sequences without quality scores were contained in the immunoSEQ output, filtering matching that applied to full-length reads could not be performed. Sequences were annotated with PyIR, a Python wrapper for IgBLAST v1.9, and V/J genes and CDR3 were assigned using IMGT germline references. Reads with weak V/J assignments (E-value above 1e-6), missing CDR3, stop codons, out-of-frame junctions, or ambiguous translated residues were removed. V3J clonotypes were defined as sequences sharing the same inferred V gene, J gene, and CDR3 amino acid sequence. Percentage overlap between repertoires was calculated by dividing the number of shared unique clonotypes by the size of the smaller repertoire. Richness of each repertoire was evaluated using RTK rarefaction, the Chao1 estimator, and Recon v2.1 estimates of unobserved clonotypes. For all TCRbeta clonotypes obtained by the gDNA method from several donors, generation probabilities were computed with OLGA. The clones in this table, taken by TCRdb from immuneACCESS, are in-frame only. Not every clone is retained; where verified, under half of the shortfall comes from an unresolved V gene, and the cause of the rest is unknown. V and J calls and clone size are given by that table; D and trimming were obtained from the DNA. Across this sample there are about 2 million clones, with 85% to 95% seen only once. The ten largest make up 0.1% to 0.15% of the sample.

The donors were healthy, HIV-negative adults with no recently reported acute infections or vaccinations. Every donor was a Caucasian adult living in Nashville, Tennessee, USA. Magnetic negative selection was used to enrich CD4+ T cells, after which naive cells were positively selected on CD45RA and the negative fraction became the memory subset. Blood was collected by leukapheresis, and PBMCs were isolated by Ficoll-Histopaque density gradient centrifugation and then cryopreserved in liquid nitrogen vapor phase. Analytical flow cytometry was used to check the purity and quantity of every magnetically sorted T cell population. Each sorted fraction had its genomic DNA isolated and then quantified by UV absorbance on a Nanodrop 2000c. This specimen comes from a study of shared clonotypes between healthy human individuals (dated by TCRdb to the early 2020s). The study in broad terms: A couple of women and a few men aged 18 to 49 years were included in the cohort. For each donor, CD4 naive and CD4 memory were each given three plates, CD8 naive was given two plates, and CD8 memory was given one plate. To estimate repertoire size and how much clonotype sharing occurs between individuals, the study deeply sequenced the blood TCR repertoires of roughly 5 healthy adults. To increase sequencing depth and limit assay-specific biases, different laboratories used diverse techniques to prepare libraries and sequence TCR repertoires. Leukapheresis yielded between about 0.94 and 8.9 billion PBMCs per donor.

Beyond this particular receptor, the publication reports: The small number of donors limited the genetic and exposure-history diversity represented. Pairwise subsampling indicated that sequencing depth was expected to affect the degree of clonotype sharing among donors. Roughly 5% of naive CD4, around 4% of naive CD8, 2.3% of memory CD4, and more than 0.35% of memory CD8 clonotypes were shared across several donors. Compared with non-shared clonotypes, clonotypes shared by all four sorted-subset donors had higher generation probabilities. Incomplete sequencing was indicated by rarefaction of sorted-subset datasets, despite the large sequencing depth. Estimated clonotype richness was generally larger for naive than for memory subsets. Sampling was restricted to blood, and TCR repertoires in tissues likely differ from the TCR repertoires found in blood.

The CDR3 spans 14 residues, from the cysteine through the phenylalanine. Only the CDR3 part of the read is kept: 42 bases, read in frame from the first base. CDR1 is given as SGHTA and CDR2 as FQGTGA, both from the germline V gene. V lost 7 bases and J lost 6 bases, and the count of bases not matched to a germline gene is 6. The sequence was obtained from a man aged 18 to 35 in good health. Recombination connected TRBV7-3 to TRBJ2-2, with 9 bases aligning to TRBD1. Sequencing was done on a sample of naive CD4+ T cells sorted from blood. What this sample's cell subset or site label stands for: CD45RA+ positively selected. CDR3 protein: CASKRGQGSGELFF. The bases are TGTGCCAGCAAGCGGGGACAGGGATCCGGGGAGCTGTTTTTT. The full variable domain, with segments outside the CDR3 supplied by the reference TRBV7-3 and TRBJ2-2 proteins, appears as GAGVSQTPSNKVTEKGKYVELRCDPISGHTALYWYRQSLGQGPEFLIYFQGTGAADDSGLPNDRFFAVRPEGSVSTLKIQRTERGDSAVYLCASKRGQGSGELFFGEGSRLTVL.